The sequence of this T cell receptor beta chain was determined in a study of T cell responses to AZD1222 COVID-19 vaccine. Study-wide results and caveats: The sample set comprised mostly white British donors with more females, and clonal diversity was possibly underestimated. Seropositive at baseline were only a handful of AZD1222 recipients.

The repertoire was sequenced with immunoSEQ multiplex PCR; TCRdb's copy has only in-frame clones and lacks some. Altogether approximately 120,000 clones are present, about 87% being singletons, with the ten largest covering approximately 4%. Note on this clone: The antigen remains undetermined.

Germline V gene lookup returns CDR1 LNHDA and CDR2 SQIVND (reference sequence). The CDR3 covers 14 residues. V lost 3 bases to trimming and J lost 0 bases, with 5 bases between them. The TCR sequence derives from an adult in good health. This chain connects TRBV19 to TRBJ1-4; no reliable D call. The sample in question was peripheral blood, obtained on day 0 of AZD1222 vaccination. CDR3 bases: TGTGCCAGTAGTATGGGAACAACTAATGAAAAACTGTTTTTT. The encoded protein is CASSMGTTNEKLFF.